One and the same sample provided the 24 T cell receptor beta chains below, sequenced in a study of shared clonotypes between healthy human individuals (dated by TCRdb to 2019 to 2021). Library method: the immunoSEQ multiplex PCR assay. The table was pulled from immuneACCESS by TCRdb, which kept in-frame rearrangements only. Such tables lose some clones; where checked, under half of the loss comes from unresolved V genes, and the rest has no known cause. The sample table holds about 1.5 million clones, of which roughly 96% were seen once. The ten top clones hold approximately 1.1% of the sample. Sequencing used naive CD4+ T cells sorted from blood. The cell subset or site label, read with the paper, signifies: CD45RA+ positively selected. The receptors come from a man aged 30-40 years in good health.

This chain links TRBV27 with TRBJ1-1, with 7 bases identical to TRBD1. This CDR3 comprises 14 residues. V lost 6 bases and J lost 2; bases outside the gene matches: 6. In germline, CDR1 is MNHEY, CDR2 SMNVEV (reference sequence). The CDR3 nucleotides are TGTGCCAGCAGCCGGGGGACAGTAAACACTGAAGCTTTCTTT. Encoded protein: CASSRGTVNTEAFF.

Turning to this clone: The sample carries other DNA sequences with the same CDR3. J is TRBJ2-7 and V is TRBV2; D unclear. Germline values: CDR1 SNHLY, CDR2 FYNNEI. Between the trimmed V and J ends, which lost 2 bases and 3 bases, there was a span of 2 bases. The length of the CDR3 is 11 residues. CDR3 residues: CASSELYEQYF. The CDR3 region has the DNA TGTGCCAGCAGTGAACTCTACGAGCAGTACTTC.

The chain uses TRBV5-4 and TRBJ2-3; no definite D call. The CDR3 contains 15 residues. CDR1 and CDR2 from the germline V gene are SGHNT and YYREEE (reference sequence). Deletions cut 5 bases from V and 0 bases from J, with 13 bases between. The CDR3 DNA sequence: TGTGCCAGCAGGGGTGTAGGGCGGAGCACAGATACGCAGTATTTT. This codes for CASRGVGRSTDTQYF.

V gene TRBV7-3 combines with J gene TRBJ1-1, with TRBD1 matching over 11 bases. Losses at the gene ends were 2 bases for V and 5 bases for J; bases not matched to a gene: 4. Germline CDR1 SGHTA, CDR2 FQGTGA. The CDR3 covers 15 residues. The CDR3: CASSLFGTGGTEAFF. Here the CDR3 DNA reads TGTGCCAGCAGCTTATTCGGGACAGGGGGGACTGAAGCTTTCTTT.

The V call is TRBV27, the J call TRBJ2-6; the D gene could be TRBD1 or TRBD2 (6 bases each). This CDR3 has 18 amino acids. V lost 4 bases and J 0 bases, leaving 16 bases between the germline ends. Looked up from germline, CDR1 is MNHEY and CDR2 is SMNVEV (reference sequence). The CDR3 protein is CASSWGAGTVSGANVLTF. The CDR3 region has the DNA TGTGCCAGCAGTTGGGGGGCAGGGACCGTCTCTGGGGCCAACGTCCTGACTTTC. The full variable domain, with the rest looked up from reference TRBV27 and TRBJ2-6, is EAQVTQNPRYLITVTGKKLTVTCSQNMNHEYMSWYRQDPGLGLRQIYYSMNVEVTDKGDVPEGYKVSRKEKRNFPLILESPSPNQTSLYFCASSWGAGTVSGANVLTFGAGSRLTVL.

The CDR3, as DNA: TGTGCCAGCAGTCTTGGGGACCAAGAGACCCAGTACTTC. Translating gives CASSLGDQETQYF. The rearrangement joins TRBV6-1 to TRBJ2-5; D remains unclear. V was shortened by 5 bases and J by 0 bases, with 7 bases between the two germline ends. This CDR3 is built from 13 residues. The germline V gene encodes CDR1 MNHNS and CDR2 SASEGT.

The gene calls are TRBV6-5 and TRBJ2-4; D perhaps matches TRBD2 (6 bases). The CDR3 has 12 amino acids. CDR1 is MNHEY, CDR2 SVGAGI, per germline. V was trimmed by 3 bases and J by 7 bases, leaving 7 bases between them. CDR3 DNA sequence: TGTGCCAGCAGTTATGGGGGGAACATTCAGTACTTC. It yields the protein CASSYGGNIQYF.

This rearrangement joins TRBV28 to TRBJ2-7; 7 bases are shared with TRBD2. CDR3 length: 15 amino acids. CDR1 is MDHEN, CDR2 SYDVKM, per germline. The ends lost 4 bases at V and 3 bases at J; junction bases unmatched: 9. The CDR3 DNA reads as TGTGCCAGCAGTTCCCTCTGGGCGGGAGTCTACGAGCAGTACTTC. Translating it yields CASSSLWAGVYEQYF.

This sequence joins TRBV7-6 and TRBJ2-2; the match to TRBD2 covers 12 bases. CDR3 length: 17 amino acids. Germline V gene data show CDR1 as SGHVS and CDR2 as FNYEAQ. Unmatched junction bases numbered 7, after V lost 3 bases and J lost 5 bases. In DNA, the CDR3 is TGTGCCAGCAGCTTTTCTAGCGGGAGGGTTGTAACCGGGGAGCTGTTTTTT. This gives the protein CASSFSSGRVVTGELFF.

The chain uses TRBV18 and TRBJ2-7, with TRBD2 as a possible D gene (6 bases). The V end lost 0 bases, the J end lost 2 bases, and 11 bases lay between the germline ends. The V gene's germline CDR1 is KGHSH and CDR2 LQKENI. This CDR3 has 15 amino acids. DNA of the CDR3: TGTGCCAGCTCACCACCGTTAACGGGGGCCTACGAGCAGTACTTC. This encodes CASSPPLTGAYEQYF.

The genes are TRBV9 and TRBJ2-7, with D unclear. The CDR3 runs 14 residues. The germline CDR1 and CDR2 sequences are SGDLS and YYNGEE. V was clipped by 3 bases and J by 1 base, with 11 bases between them. This CDR3 reads CASSAHTASYEQYF. CDR3 DNA sequence: TGTGCCAGCAGCGCTCATACAGCTTCCTACGAGCAGTACTTC.

The chain couples TRBV6-1 to TRBJ1-5; D remains ambiguous. This CDR3 contains 12 residues. Trimming stripped 3 bases from V and 7 bases from J, with 7 bases between. In germline, CDR1 is MNHNS, CDR2 SASEGT. The CDR3 DNA reads as TGTGCCAGCAGTGACCTACAGCAGCCCCAGCATTTT. Translation gives CASSDLQQPQHF.

This clone was seen only a few times. The chain joins TRBV5-1 to TRBJ2-2, with D perhaps matching TRBD2 (6 bases). The CDR3 has 16 amino acids. V was pared by 9 bases and J by 7 bases, with 25 bases between. The germline V gene encodes CDR1 SGHRS and CDR2 YFSETQ. The CDR3 region is CATGASDGGRGGELFF. The CDR3 DNA reads TGCGCCACCGGAGCTTCCGACGGGGGAAGGGGCGGGGAGCTGTTTTTT.

The rearrangement uses TRBV28 and TRBJ1-1, with 9 bases that match TRBD1. The CDR3 sequence is 15 residues long. V was pared by 2 bases and J by 0 bases, with 1 base of the junction left unmatched. CDR1 is MDHEN, CDR2 SYDVKM, per germline. CDR3 loop: CASSLGQGMNTEAFF. CDR3 coding DNA: TGTGCCAGCAGTTTAGGACAGGGGATGAACACTGAAGCTTTCTTT. The whole variable domain, remainder taken from reference TRBV28 and TRBJ1-1, is DVKVTQSSRYLVKRTGEKVFLECVQDMDHENMFWYRQDPGLGLRLIYFSYDVKMKEKGDIPEGYSVSREKKERFSLILESASTNQTSMYLCASSLGQGMNTEAFFGQGTRLTVV.

The DNA of the CDR3 is TGTGCCAGCATCGCCCGGCGGGAGAAGTACGAGCAGTACTTC. Amino acid sequence: CASIARREKYEQYF. The chain has TRBV2 and TRBJ2-7; 7 nucleotides match TRBD2. The germline V gene encodes CDR1 SNHLY and CDR2 FYNNEI. The CDR3 consists of 14 residues. V lost 7 bases, J lost 4 bases, and 10 bases stayed unmatched.

The J gene is TRBJ2-1, the V gene TRBV5-1; a weak D match, TRBD2 (6 bases). CDR3 length: 13 amino acids. With 1 base removed from V and 10 bases from J, the gap between germline ends came to 12 bases. Germline CDR1 reads SGHRS; CDR2 reads YFSETQ. CDR3 sequence reads: CASSLFWRDEQFF. The CDR3 DNA sequence: TGCGCCAGCAGCTTGTTCTGGCGGGACGAGCAGTTCTTC.

About this clone: At the DNA level, this CDR3 is encoded by other sequences in the same sample as well. The gene calls are TRBV19 and TRBJ2-7, with D maybe TRBD2 (6 bases). Germline assignment: CDR1 LNHDA and CDR2 SQIVND (reference sequence). V gave up 1 base and J gave up 4 bases, with 8 bases separating them. The CDR3 runs to 13 residues. CDR3 region: CASSIVGGYEQYF. The CDR3 DNA follows: TGTGCCAGTAGTATAGTCGGGGGTTACGAGCAGTACTTC.

The chain recombines TRBV7-2 with TRBJ2-3; 9 nucleotides align to TRBD2. Germline loops: CDR1 SGHTA, CDR2 FQGNSA. The length of the CDR3 is 15 residues. Germline trimming cut 1 base from V and 6 bases from J; bases unmatched to any gene: 5. CDR3 coding DNA: TGTGCCAGCAGCTTAGTTCCTAGCGGGGCTGATACGCAGTATTTT. Encoded protein: CASSLVPSGADTQYF.

This chain's CDR3 is CASSLVGQPISNQPQHF. The CDR3 DNA is TGCGCCAGCAGCTTGGTAGGTCAGCCGATTAGCAATCAGCCCCAGCATTTT. V usage is TRBV5-1 and J usage is TRBJ1-5, with unresolved D. Trimming pared 0 bases from V and 0 bases from J, leaving 13 bases between. Germline CDR1 SGHRS, CDR2 YFSETQ. This CDR3 is built from 17 residues. The full variable domain, completed using reference TRBV5-1 and TRBJ1-5, is KAGVTQTPRYLIKTRGQQVTLSCSPISGHRSVSWYQQTPGQGLQFLFEYFSETQRNKGNFPGRFSGRQFSNSRSEMNVSTLELGDSALYLCASSLVGQPISNQPQHFGDGTRLSIL.

This clone was detected only once. DNA for the CDR3: TGTGCCAGCAGCTTAGGTGTTAGCGGGTCGAACACCGGGGAGCTGTTTTTT. Amino acid sequence: CASSLGVSGSNTGELFF. V and J are TRBV7-6 and TRBJ2-2; 7 nucleotides line up with TRBD2. Germline V lookup: CDR1 SGHVS, CDR2 FNYEAQ. The V segment lost 1 base and the J segment 0 bases; nucleotides outside the gene matches: 5. This CDR3 spans 17 amino acids. Looking up the rest from reference TRBV7-6 and TRBJ2-2 gives the full variable domain: GAGVSQSPRYKVTKRGQDVALRCDPISGHVSLYWYRQALGQGPEFLTYFNYEAQQDKSGLPNDRFSAERPEGSISTLTIQRTEQRDSAMYRCASSLGVSGSNTGELFFGEGSRLTVL.

This chain joins TRBV19 and TRBJ1-4; possible D gene TRBD1, 5 bases. V lost 10 bases, J lost 7 bases, and 13 bases lay in between. The CDR3 is made up of 12 amino acids. Germline lookup yields CDR1 LNHDA and CDR2 SQIVND (reference sequence). In nucleotides, the CDR3 is TGTGCCACCGGGACTTTAGGTGAAAAACTGTTTTTT. This gives the protein CATGTLGEKLFF.

This chain uses TRBV5-1 with TRBJ2-2, with 10 bases matching TRBD1. V lost 4 bases and J lost 3; bases outside the gene matches: 6. Germline V lookup: CDR1 SGHRS, CDR2 YFSETQ. This CDR3 comprises 16 residues. CDR3 sequence reads: CASSGETGGDTGELFF. DNA of the CDR3: TGCGCCAGCAGCGGGGAGACAGGGGGCGACACCGGGGAGCTGTTTTTT.

The gene calls are TRBV18 and TRBJ2-7; D possibly corresponds to TRBD1 (5 bases). The CDR3 length is 12 residues. The V end lost 5 bases, the J end lost 5 bases, and 10 bases lay between the germline ends. Germline-derived CDR1 and CDR2 are KGHSH and LQKENI. The CDR3 DNA reads TGTGCCAGCTCAGGCAGGGTCGACGAGCAGTACTTC. Encoded protein: CASSGRVDEQYF.

The rearrangement uses TRBV6-5 and TRBJ2-7, with TRBD1 matching 8 bases. CDR3 length: 16 residues. Germline-derived CDR1 and CDR2 are MNHEY and SVGAGI. Trimming took 1 base from V and 11 from J; bases not matched to a gene: 16. The chain's CDR3 is CASSYYGGTGTPYEYF. In DNA form, the CDR3 reads TGTGCCAGCAGTTACTACGGTGGGACAGGTACCCCCTACGAGTACTTC.